What follows are 25 T cell receptor delta chains derived from one specimen sequenced in a study of gamma-delta T cells after stem cell transplantation. TCRdb redid the clone calls on the RT-PCR reads with CATT. Of 2,000 to 3,000 delta-chain clones detected, over 2.5% appear once; the ten largest clones hold around half. Input material: gamma-delta T cells. The receptors stem from a human donor. It is not recorded whose cells these are; they may come from a transplant donor.

Sample share makes this clone medium-sized. This sequence joins TRDV2 and TRDJ1, with D perhaps matching TRDD2 (5 bases). The CDR3 extends over 15 amino acids. Germline CDR1 reads GEAIGNYY; CDR2 reads EKD. Trimming cost V 2 bases and J 6 bases, with 18 bases left between them. The CDR3 sequence is CACDNLHTKTNKLIF. In nucleotides, the CDR3 is TGTGCCTGTGACAACCTACACACAAAAACCAATAAACTCATCTTT.

Regarding this clone: The protein in TCRdb stems from a much larger clone and differs at residue 14 from this DNA's translation, likely a read error; here the protein is translated from the DNA. This chain connects TRDV2 to TRDJ1, with 10 bases lining up with TRDD3. CDR1 GEAIGNYY and CDR2 EKD come from the germline V gene. CDR3 size: 20 residues. The trim removed 0 bases at V and 2 bases at J, leaving 17 bases unmatched. CDR3 loop: CACDTVSFPPGDTCTDKLIF. The CDR3 DNA sequence: TGTGCCTGTGACACCGTTTCTTTTCCTCCGGGGGATACGTGTACCGATAAACTCATCTTT.

Judged by abundance, this clone is medium-sized. A far larger clone is off by one base, so a read error is likely. Other DNA sequences in this specimen translate into the identical CDR3. The CDR3 sequence is CACDLLGDTPDKLIF. The CDR3 DNA sequence: TGTGCCTGTGACTTACTGGGGGATACTCCCGATAAACTCATCTTC. The rearrangement links TRDV2 to TRDJ1, with TRDD3 identical over 12 bases. CDR3 length: 15 amino acids. Looked up from germline, CDR1 is GEAIGNYY and CDR2 is EKD.

In this sample, this clone is medium-sized. A far larger clone is one nucleotide away, so this likely arose from a read error. The chain has TRDV2 and TRDJ1; 12 bases are a match to TRDD3. CDR1 is GEAIGNYY, CDR2 EKD, per germline. CDR3 length: 15 amino acids. The CDR3 nucleotides are TGTGCCCGTGACTTACTGGGGGATACTCCCGATAAACTCATCTTT. It encodes CARDLLGDTPDKLIF.

By frequency in the sample, this clone is medium-sized (0.01 to 0.1%). The chain employs TRDV2 and TRDJ3; a weak D match, TRDD3 (6 bases). The CDR3 covers 18 residues. CDR1 and CDR2 (germline): GEAIGNYY, EKD. V was trimmed by 0 bases and J by 0 bases, leaving 11 bases between them. CDR3 coding DNA: TGTGCCTGTGACACCGCAGGGGGAAGCTCCTGGGACACCCGACAGATGTTTTTC. Encoded protein: CACDTAGGSSWDTRQMFF.

This clone has just a few counts. The protein that TCRdb holds for this DNA derives from a much larger clone and differs from the translated DNA at residue 4, which likely indicates a read error; the protein shown here is translated from the DNA. V usage is TRDV2 and J usage is TRDJ1; possibly TRDD2 for D (6 bases). Germline V gives CDR1 GEAIGNYY, CDR2 EKD. The CDR3 is 20 residues long. The V and J ends lost 5 bases and 2 bases respectively, with 32 bases between them. The CDR3 sequence: CACGEAFHTSLEKSTDKLIF. The CDR3 region has the DNA TGTGCCTGTGGCGAGGCCTTCCACACATCCCTTGAAAAGTCGACCGATAAACTCATCTTT.

By frequency in the sample, this clone is large. The genes are TRDV2 and TRDJ3, with 7 bases fitting TRDD3. Germline V lookup: CDR1 GEAIGNYY, CDR2 EKD. The CDR3 extends over 20 amino acids. V shed 3 bases, J shed 0 bases, and the junction held 13 bases outside the gene matches. CDR3 DNA: TGTGCCTGTGACCCTATTTTGGGGGACTCCAACTCCTGGGACACCCGACAGATGTTTTTC. It is translated as CACDPILGDSNSWDTRQMFF.

Of note for this clone: TCRdb pairs this DNA with a much larger clone's protein that differs at residue 9, likely a read error; the protein shown was translated from the DNA. The CDR3 reads CACDPAGGLSWDTRQMFF. CDR3 in DNA: TGTGCCTGTGACCCCGCAGGGGGCCTCTCCTGGGACACCCGACAGATGTTTTTC. The genes are TRDV2 and TRDJ3, with a tentative D call TRDD3 (5 bases). Germline values: CDR1 GEAIGNYY, CDR2 EKD. The CDR3 totals 18 residues. Trimming took 3 bases from V and 0 from J, leaving 14 bases between them.

This clone was detected a few times. This sequence may be a read error, since a much larger clone differs from it by one base. The sample has other DNA sequences that encode this CDR3 too. The CDR3 DNA follows: TGTGCTCTTGGGGAACCCCTTAACGGATTCCAAATATTCGCCGTTTTTACTGGGGGGTACGCCAAGTACACCGATAAACTCATCTTT. This gives the protein CALGEPLNGFQIFAVFTGGYAKYTDKLIF. This sequence joins TRDV1 and TRDJ1; TRDD3 matches at 8 bases. The V segment lost 1 base and the J segment 0 bases; nucleotides outside the gene matches: 43. The germline gives CDR1 TSWWSYY, CDR2 QGS. This CDR3 is built from 29 residues.

The J gene is TRDJ3, the V gene TRDV2; D might be TRDD3 (5 bases). The CDR3 contains 18 residues. The V and J ends lost 1 base and 0 bases respectively, with 12 bases between them. Germline V gene lookup returns CDR1 GEAIGNYY and CDR2 EKD. CDR3 coding DNA: TGTGCCTGTGACACGGGGGGGCCGAGCTCCTGGGACACCCGACAGATGTTTTTC. This translates into CACDTGGPSSWDTRQMFF.

This clone came up many times. With a far larger clone one base away, a read error is the likely cause. This same CDR3 is encoded by further DNA sequences in the sample. The J gene is TRDJ3, the V gene TRDV2; 8 positions agree with TRDD3. The CDR3 runs 20 residues. The germline V gene has CDR1 GEAIGNYY and CDR2 EKD. J gave up 0 bases and V 0 bases, and 9 bases lay outside the gene matches. The CDR3: CACDTVLGDTLSWDTRQMFF. The CDR3 DNA reads TGTGCCTGTGACACCGTACTAGGGGATACCCTCTCCTGGGACACCCGACAGATGTTTTTC.

This clone was detected a few times. The CDR3 DNA is TGTGCCTGTGACACCGTACTGGGGGAGCCGTACACCGATAAACTCATCTTT. The encoded protein is CACDTVLGEPYTDKLIF. The rearrangement joins TRDV2 to TRDJ1, with TRDD3 matching 9 bases. Looked up from germline, CDR1 is GEAIGNYY and CDR2 is EKD. The CDR3 is 17 residues long. V shed 0 bases and J 0 bases; nucleotides not matched to a gene: 7.

This clone was recorded a few times. A read error may explain this, as a much larger clone is one base away. Other nucleotide sequences from this sample produce the same CDR3. For the CDR3, the DNA is TGCGCCTGTCATGTACTGGGGGATACCTGGGACACCCGACAGATGTTTTTC. Its protein product is CACHVLGDTWDTRQMFF. V usage is TRDV2 and J usage is TRDJ3; 11 nucleotides agree with TRDD3. CDR3 size: 17 residues. Per germline, CDR1 GEAIGNYY and CDR2 EKD.

As regards this clone: The protein given by TCRdb reflects a much larger clone and differs at residue 8 from this DNA's translation, likely from a read error; the protein shown is the DNA's translation. V and J are TRDV2 and TRDJ1; 8 nucleotides align to TRDD3. J was trimmed by 4 bases and V by 3 bases; bases with no gene match: 9. The CDR3 is 15 amino acids. The germline V gene encodes CDR1 GEAIGNYY and CDR2 EKD. This CDR3 reads CACDPLGGPGDKLIF. CDR3 DNA sequence: TGTGCCTGTGACCCACTGGGGGGTCCCGGCGATAAACTCATCTTT.

On this clone itself: With a far larger clone one base away, a read error is the likely cause. This specimen includes other DNA sequences encoding the same CDR3. The gene calls are TRDV2 and TRDJ1, with TRDD3 identical over 9 bases. This CDR3 is built from 19 residues. The V gene's germline CDR1 is GEAIGNYY and CDR2 EKD. The CDR3 DNA is TGCGCCTGTGACACCGCCTCAACTGGGGGAACCCTGTACACCGATAAACTCATCTTT. This encodes CACDTASTGGTLYTDKLIF.

Concerning this clone: This sequence may be a read error, since a much larger clone differs from it by one base. At the DNA level, this CDR3 is encoded by other sequences in the same sample as well. This chain links TRDV2 with TRDJ1, with D perhaps matching TRDD3 (5 bases). V was clipped by 7 bases and J by 2 bases, with 19 bases between them. The CDR3 is 15 amino acids. The V gene's germline CDR1 is GEAIGNYY and CDR2 EKD. CDR3 sequence reads: CACDALSGRTDKLIF. The CDR3 bases are TGTGCCTGCGACGCACTCTCTGGGAGGACCGATAAACTCATCTTT.

This clone has a handful of counts. The protein TCRdb lists belongs to a much larger clone and differs from this DNA's translation at residue 12, which points to a read error; the protein shown is made from the DNA. The chain uses TRDV2 and TRDJ1; D is perhaps TRDD3 (6 bases). There are 16 residues in the CDR3. Germline CDR1 reads GEAIGNYY; CDR2 reads EKD. This chain's CDR3 is CACDTIGGQTTGKLIF. The CDR3 region has the DNA TGTGCCTGTGACACAATTGGGGGTCAAACCACCGGTAAACTCATCTTT.

Turning to this clone: TCRdb's listed protein matches a much larger clone and diverges from this DNA's translation at residue 5, likely through a read error; the protein shown comes from the DNA. This rearrangement joins TRDV1 to TRDJ1, with 10 bases matching TRDD3. The germline gives CDR1 TSWWSYY, CDR2 QGS. This CDR3 spans 20 amino acids. Trimming at V came to 5 bases and at J to 7 bases, leaving 25 bases not matched to a gene. CDR3 sequence: CALGNHCWLPTWGIPGKLIF. CDR3 in DNA: TGTGCTCTTGGGAATCATTGTTGGCTTCCTACGTGGGGGATACCTGGTAAACTCATCTTT.

For this clone: A much larger clone sits a single nucleotide away, making a read error possible. Other nucleotide sequences from this sample produce the same CDR3. The V gene is TRDV2, the J gene TRDJ1; D ambiguous. Germline V gene sequence: CDR1 GEAIGNYY, CDR2 EKD. This CDR3 has 16 residues. CDR3: CACDTVSSAPTDKLIF. CDR3 in DNA: TGTGCCTGTGACACCGTATCCTCTGCCCCCACCGATAAGCTCATCTTT.

This clone came up a few times. The protein given by TCRdb reflects a much larger clone and differs at residue 21 from this DNA's translation, likely from a read error; the protein shown is the DNA's translation. V usage is TRDV1 and J usage is TRDJ1; 7 bases line up with TRDD2. CDR3 length: 23 amino acids. Germline V gene lookup returns CDR1 TSWWSYY and CDR2 QGS. The CDR3: CALGELARPSLHLRPLYTDKPIF. As DNA, the CDR3 is TGTGCTCTTGGGGAACTCGCGCGCCCTTCCTTACATCTACGTCCCCTCTACACCGATAAACCCATCTTT.

This clone was seen a handful of times. This probably arose from a read error, given a far larger clone one base away. The sample has other DNA sequences that encode this CDR3 too. The chain uses TRDV2 and TRDJ1; 7 bases fit TRDD3. CDR3 length: 17 residues. Germline CDR1 reads GEAIGNYY; CDR2 reads EKD. The DNA for the CDR3 is TGTGCTTGTGACACCGTACTGGGGATTAATGAAACCGATAAACTCATCTTT. It codes for CACDTVLGINETDKLIF.

As regards this clone: Only one base separates this from a far larger clonotype, so it likely reflects a read error. This sample includes further DNA sequences coding for the same CDR3. This chain joins TRDV2 and TRDJ1, with D perhaps TRDD2 (6 bases). CDR3 size: 18 residues. Trimming stripped 0 bases from V and 0 bases from J, with 19 bases between. Germline V gene data show CDR1 as GEAIGNYY and CDR2 as EKD. The CDR3 bases are TGTGCCTGTGACACCGTTCCTCCTACCAAGTCCAACACCGATAAACTCATCTTT. Its protein product is CACDTVPPTKSNTDKLIF.

As to this clone: Sequence at one end of the junction differs from germline and may be a read error. The V gene is TRDV2, the J gene TRDJ1; 12 bases match TRDD3. The CDR3 consists of 17 residues. CDR1 and CDR2 (germline): GEAIGNYY, EKD. The CDR3 region is CACDILGDTGYTNKLIF. The CDR3 bases are TGTGCCTGTGACATTCTGGGGGATACGGGGTACACCAATAAACTCATCTTT.

Judged by abundance, this clone is medium-sized. V is TRDV2 and J is TRDJ1, with D maybe TRDD2 (6 bases). CDR3 size: 17 residues. Trimming took off 1 base at V and 1 base at J, with 18 bases between the two ends. CDR1 is GEAIGNYY, CDR2 EKD, per germline. The CDR3 region has the DNA TGTGCCTGTGACACGGTTCCTAGGCGGGGAAGCACCGATAAACTCATCTTT. This codes for CACDTVPRRGSTDKLIF.

Within the sample, this clone is medium-sized. This chain uses TRDV1 with TRDJ1, with TRDD3 matching over 11 bases. Germline trimming cut 1 base from V and 2 bases from J; bases unmatched to any gene: 6. This CDR3 has 17 amino acids. Germline V gene sequence: CDR1 TSWWSYY, CDR2 QGS. The CDR3 protein is CALGEQLGDTRTDKLIF. In DNA, the CDR3 is TGTGCTCTTGGGGAACAGCTGGGGGATACTAGGACCGATAAACTCATCTTT.